The 30 T cell receptor beta chains below come from one sample, sequenced in a study of OX40 agonist ivuxolimab in advanced cancers. Sequencing was performed with immunoSEQ multiplex PCR; in TCRdb, only in-frame clones are kept and a portion is missing. The top ten clones hold roughly a tenth of a sample with tens of thousands of clones, roughly 78% of them seen once. The material sequenced was CD4+ or CD8+ T cells sorted from blood, taken in a trial of the OX40 agonist ivuxolimab. The receptors come from an adult with an advanced solid tumor such as melanoma, head and neck, liver or kidney cancer.

The chain employs TRBV5-4 and TRBJ1-2; 8 nucleotides line up with TRBD1. The J segment lost 3 bases and the V segment lost 0 bases, leaving 10 bases of the junction unmatched. CDR1 and CDR2 (germline): SGHNT, YYREEE (reference sequence). The CDR3 length is 17 residues. CDR3 coding DNA: TGTGCCAGCAGCTTGGCCAAGGGGACAGGTCCCCACTATGGCTACACCTTC. Translation gives CASSLAKGTGPHYGYTF.

The chain uses TRBV9 and TRBJ2-3; D is unresolved. CDR1 and CDR2 from the germline V gene are SGDLS and YYNGEE. The CDR3 is 14 residues long. Trimming cost V 0 bases and J 0 bases, with 5 bases left between them. CDR3 coding DNA: TGTGCCAGCAGCGTAGTGACGAGCACAGATACGCAGTATTTT. Translating it yields CASSVVTSTDTQYF.

V and J are TRBV5-4 and TRBJ2-5, with 7 positions matching TRBD1. This CDR3 is built from 16 residues. Unmatched junction bases numbered 6, after V lost 0 bases and J lost 1 base. Germline loops: CDR1 SGHNT, CDR2 YYREEE (reference sequence). The chain's CDR3 is CASSLASTGAQETQYF. CDR3 DNA: TGTGCCAGCAGCTTGGCCTCAACAGGGGCCCAAGAGACCCAGTACTTC.

The rearrangement joins TRBV10-2 to TRBJ1-2; perhaps TRBD1 as D (5 bases). CDR1 and CDR2 from the germline V gene are WSHSY and SAAADI. V was shortened by 3 bases and J by 6 bases, with 14 bases between the two germline ends. The CDR3 totals 14 residues. This CDR3 is CASSDPGTKDGYTF. Written as DNA, the CDR3 is TGCGCCAGCAGTGACCCCGGGACGAAAGATGGCTACACCTTC.

This clone showed up just a few times. The chain carries TRBV6-5 and TRBJ2-1, with D maybe TRBD2 (6 bases). This CDR3 spans 14 amino acids. V was cut by 2 bases and J by 6 bases, with 11 bases left in between. Germline-derived CDR1 and CDR2 are MNHEY and SVGAGI. In DNA form, the CDR3 reads TGTGCCAGCAGTTACCCCGGGACTCCCAATGAGCAGTTCTTC. Encoded protein: CASSYPGTPNEQFF.

This chain links TRBV27 with TRBJ2-3, with D possibly TRBD1 on 5 matching bases. V lost 3 bases to trimming and J lost 6 bases, with 10 bases between them. Germline-derived CDR1 and CDR2 are MNHEY and SMNVEV (reference sequence). The CDR3 length is 13 residues. The CDR3 is CASSLQGRDTQYF. Here the CDR3 DNA reads TGTGCCAGCAGTTTGCAGGGCCGGGATACGCAGTATTTT.

The chain has TRBV18 and TRBJ2-7, with D perhaps TRBD1 (5 bases). The CDR3 is 14 amino acids. CDR1 and CDR2 from the germline V gene are KGHSH and LQKENI. V shed 1 base and J shed 4 bases, with 11 bases lying between them. The chain's CDR3 is CASSPRGQLYEQYF. The CDR3 DNA is TGTGCCAGCTCACCACGCGGACAACTTTACGAGCAGTACTTC.

This clone was seen a few times. The chain recombines TRBV27 with TRBJ2-7; D is uncertain. With 3 bases removed from V and 0 bases from J, the gap between germline ends came to 6 bases. CDR1 MNHEY and CDR2 SMNVEV come from the germline V gene (reference sequence). The CDR3 is 13 residues long. The CDR3 region is CASSFRYSYEQYF. The DNA of the CDR3 is TGTGCCAGCAGTTTCCGTTACTCCTACGAGCAGTACTTC.

There are a few counts of this clone. J is TRBJ1-2 and V is TRBV19; 8 positions match TRBD1. With V trimmed by 5 bases and J by 2 bases, 19 bases remained unmatched. The CDR3 length is 19 residues. Germline V gives CDR1 LNHDA, CDR2 SQIVND (reference sequence). CDR3 nucleotides: TGTGCCAGTAGTTATATTGGACAGGGAGCCTCTCGGGAGAACTATGGCTACACCTTC. This translates into CASSYIGQGASRENYGYTF.

The rearrangement uses TRBV6-7 and TRBJ2-1; TRBD2 matches 10 bases. TRBV6-7 carries the ORF label, with uncertain function. V was clipped by 7 bases and J by 3 bases; unmatched bases: 9. The length of the CDR3 is 16 residues. The CDR3 is CASTSGRGSCYNEQFF. The CDR3 DNA is TGTGCCAGCACTAGCGGGAGAGGGAGCTGCTACAATGAGCAGTTCTTC.

A few counts support this clone. The chain uses TRBV6-1 and TRBJ2-5; 7 bases fit TRBD1. CDR1 and CDR2 (germline): MNHNS, SASEGT. The CDR3 extends over 14 amino acids. After removal of 5 bases from V and 1 base from J, the junction contained 4 bases not matched to a gene. In nucleotides, the CDR3 is TGTGCCAGCAGTTCCGGACAGGCCCAAGAGACCCAGTACTTC. It codes for CASSSGQAQETQYF.

This clone showed up just once. The rearrangement joins TRBV19 to TRBJ1-5, with D perhaps matching TRBD1 (6 bases). CDR3 size: 17 residues. Germline V lookup: CDR1 LNHDA, CDR2 SQIVND (reference sequence). Trimming cost V 0 bases and J 3 bases, with 15 bases left between them. DNA of the CDR3: TGTGCCAGTAGTATAGATCCTCCACAGGGTCTCAATCAGCCCCAGCATTTT. Its translation: CASSIDPPQGLNQPQHF.

This sequence joins TRBV7-9 and TRBJ2-7, with TRBD1 as a possible D gene (6 bases). V shed 6 bases and J shed 1 base, with 19 bases lying between them. The CDR3 is 16 amino acids. CDR1 is SEHNR, CDR2 FQNEAQ, per germline (reference sequence). In DNA form, the CDR3 reads TGTGCCAGCAGTATGGACAGCCTCGGGCCTTCCTACGAGCAGTACTTC. It encodes CASSMDSLGPSYEQYF.

This chain uses TRBV7-2 with TRBJ2-4, with TRBD2 as a possible D gene (6 bases). The CDR3 totals 12 residues. Trimming shortened V by 1 base and J by 16 bases, and 14 bases separated the two germline ends. Per germline, CDR1 SGHTA and CDR2 FQGNSA. Here the CDR3 reads CASSLVTGDLYF. DNA for the CDR3: TGTGCCAGCAGCTTAGTAACGGGGGACCTCTACTTC.

The V and J genes are TRBV7-8 and TRBJ1-2, with 10 bases aligning to TRBD1. With 2 bases clipped from V and 2 bases from J, the junction kept 11 bases outside the gene matches. This CDR3 contains 18 residues. The germline gives CDR1 SGHVS, CDR2 FQNEAQ. Here the CDR3 reads CASSLWSGTGAVNYGYTF. Here the CDR3 DNA reads TGTGCCAGCAGCTTATGGAGTGGGACAGGGGCCGTCAACTATGGCTACACCTTC.

The chain links TRBV27 to TRBJ2-1, with D possibly matching TRBD1 (6 bases). V lost 3 bases, J lost 8 bases, and 14 bases lay in between. CDR1 is MNHEY and CDR2 is SMNVEV in the germline V gene (reference sequence). There are 14 residues in the CDR3. This CDR3 reads CASSFQGGADEQFF. CDR3 coding DNA: TGTGCCAGCAGTTTTCAAGGGGGAGCGGATGAGCAGTTCTTC.

The chain has TRBV11-3 and TRBJ2-2; D not certain. Germline V gene lookup returns CDR1 SGHNT and CDR2 YENEEA. V lost 5 bases and J 9 bases, leaving 10 bases between the germline ends. This CDR3 comprises 12 residues. The DNA for the CDR3 is TGTGCCAGCAGCCTAGGACCTAGGGAGCTGTTTTTT. This codes for CASSLGPRELFF.

This chain joins TRBV6-6 and TRBJ1-5; perhaps TRBD1 as D (6 bases). Germline V gene sequence: CDR1 MNHNY, CDR2 SVGAGI (reference sequence). Trimming stripped 10 bases from V and 8 bases from J, with 18 bases between. The CDR3 has 13 residues. CDR3 sequence: CATRGQSIEPQHF. The CDR3 bases are TGTGCCACCCGGGGACAAAGTATTGAGCCCCAGCATTTT.

The chain couples TRBV6-6 to TRBJ2-1, with TRBD2 identical over 8 bases. V was clipped by 0 bases and J by 4 bases; unmatched bases: 2. The CDR3 is 15 residues long. The germline CDR1 and CDR2 sequences are MNHNY and SVGAGI (reference sequence). The CDR3 sequence is CASSYSTSGYNEQFF. CDR3 in DNA: TGTGCCAGCAGTTACTCAACTAGCGGATACAATGAGCAGTTCTTC.

The chain is built from TRBV11-2 and TRBJ2-3; 8 bases are a match to TRBD1. V shed 5 bases, J shed 1 base, and the junction held 2 bases outside the gene matches. The CDR3 extends over 14 amino acids. Germline V gene sequence: CDR1 SGHAT, CDR2 FQNNGV. This chain's CDR3 is CASSKGQGTDTQYF. The CDR3 DNA sequence: TGTGCCAGCAGCAAGGGACAGGGCACAGATACGCAGTATTTT.

This clone was detected a few times. The chain links TRBV9 to TRBJ2-2; D call uncertain. The CDR3 totals 13 residues. Trimming cost V 4 bases and J 6 bases, with 10 bases left between them. CDR1 is SGDLS, CDR2 YYNGEE, per germline. CDR3 amino acids: CASSFFSPGELFF. The CDR3 nucleotides read TGTGCCAGCAGCTTTTTCTCTCCCGGGGAGCTGTTTTTT. Supplemented by reference TRBV9 and TRBJ2-2, the full variable domain reads DSGVTQTPKHLITATGQRVTLRCSPRSGDLSVYWYQQSLDQGLQFLIQYYNGEERAKGNILERFSAQQFPDLHSELNLSSLELGDSALYFCASSFFSPGELFFGEGSRLTVL.

The chain joins TRBV28 to TRBJ2-7; weak D call: TRBD1 (6 bases). Germline lookup yields CDR1 MDHEN and CDR2 SYDVKM. Deletions cut 2 bases from V and 6 bases from J, with 23 bases between. The CDR3 runs to 17 residues. CDR3 protein: CASSLISSGARSREQYF. DNA for the CDR3: TGTGCCAGCAGTTTAATTAGTTCAGGGGCCCGGTCTCGCGAGCAGTACTTC.

The chain joins TRBV27 to TRBJ1-2; 10 positions match TRBD1. CDR1 and CDR2 from the germline V gene are MNHEY and SMNVEV (reference sequence). V was clipped by 6 bases and J by 2 bases; unmatched bases: 6. This CDR3 contains 15 residues. CDR3 sequence (DNA): TGTGCCAGCAGGGACCCGGGACAGGGGAACTATGGCTACACCTTC. Protein: CASRDPGQGNYGYTF.

This clone was detected once. The V gene is TRBV19, the J gene TRBJ2-5, with D tentatively TRBD1 (5 bases). Germline CDR1 LNHDA, CDR2 SQIVND (reference sequence). There are 14 residues in the CDR3. V lost 1 base, J lost 4 bases, and 10 bases lay in between. CDR3 nucleotides: TGTGCCAGTAGTATAGGTCTACAGGTAGAGACCCAGTACTTC. It codes for CASSIGLQVETQYF.

A single count supports this clone. The V and J genes are TRBV27 and TRBJ1-5; D not certain. The germline V gene encodes CDR1 MNHEY and CDR2 SMNVEV (reference sequence). V dropped 1 base and J dropped 4 bases, with 5 bases sitting between them. The CDR3 runs 13 residues. CDR3 in amino acids: CASSLFPNQPQHF. DNA of the CDR3: TGTGCCAGCAGTTTATTTCCTAATCAGCCCCAGCATTTT.

The rearrangement uses TRBV4-1 and TRBJ1-2, with 7 positions matching TRBD1. The CDR3 extends over 14 amino acids. The V segment lost 0 bases and the J segment 3 bases; nucleotides outside the gene matches: 1. Looked up from germline, CDR1 is MGHRA and CDR2 is YSYEKL. CDR3 bases: TGCGCCAGCAGCCAAGAGGGACAGCACTATGGCTACACCTTC. The encoded protein is CASSQEGQHYGYTF.

This chain's CDR3 is CASSLGQGDYNEQFF. As DNA, the CDR3 is TGTGCCAGCAGCCTCGGACAGGGGGATTACAATGAGCAGTTCTTC. This chain joins TRBV7-6 and TRBJ2-1, with 10 positions matching TRBD1. Per the germline V gene, CDR1 is SGHVS and CDR2 is FNYEAQ. The CDR3 runs to 15 residues. V lost 5 bases and J lost 4; bases outside the gene matches: 5.

The V gene is TRBV6-5, the J gene TRBJ2-7; unclear D gene. Per the germline V gene, CDR1 is MNHEY and CDR2 is SVGAGI. The ends were cut back, 0 bases at V and 0 bases at J, with 6 bases in the middle. The CDR3 consists of 14 residues. In DNA, the CDR3 is TGTGCCAGCAGTTACTCAGACACCTCCTACGAGCAGTACTTC. It yields the protein CASSYSDTSYEQYF.

This rearrangement joins TRBV5-4 to TRBJ2-1; 7 nucleotides match TRBD1. CDR1 and CDR2 from the germline V gene are SGHNT and YYREEE (reference sequence). The junction had 9 bases not matched to a gene; V was cut back by 4 bases and J by 5 bases. The CDR3 contains 15 residues. In DNA, the CDR3 is TGTGCCAGCAGCCGACAGGGCGCCGGAGACAATGAGCAGTTCTTC. Its translation is CASSRQGAGDNEQFF. Full variable domain (missing parts from reference TRBV5-4 and TRBJ2-1): ETGVTQSPTHLIKTRGQQVTLRCSSQSGHNTVSWYQQALGQGPQFIFQYYREEENGRGNFPPRFSGLQFPNYSSELNVNALELDDSALYLCASSRQGAGDNEQFFGPGTRLTVL.

This clone was observed a handful of times. The rearrangement joins TRBV5-6 to TRBJ1-3; D unclear. V lost 0 bases and J 3 bases, leaving 7 bases between the germline ends. Germline CDR1 is SGHDT and CDR2 is YYEEEE. The CDR3 spans 14 residues. The CDR3 region is CASSLVASGNTIYF. The CDR3 nucleotides read TGTGCCAGCAGCTTGGTGGCGAGTGGAAACACCATATATTTT.